These T cell receptor beta chains were read from a single sample in a study of T-cell reconstitution after alpha-beta-depleted transplantation in children. TCRdb reprocessed the PCR reads via MiXCR and lists one record per CDR3 protein. The sample lists around 440,000 distinct CDR3 sequences, over 9.5% occurring once. The sample in question was PBMCs, obtained before TCRalphabeta/CD19-depleted stem cell transplant. The receptors shown here come from a child younger than 10 with inherited bone marrow failure, due to receive a stem cell transplant. The CDR3 runs from the conserved cysteine through the conserved F or W. The D gene is left open where the match is weak. Clone size is stated in some rows and not others, as once, few, many or a class when expanded.

V: TRBV7-2
D: NA
J: TRBJ2-5
size: many
CDR3: CASSLARYRQETQYF
DNA: TGTGCCAGCAGCTTAGCGCGGTACAGGCAAGAGACCCAGTACTTC

V: TRBV29-1
D: TRBD2
J: TRBJ2-1
size: many
CDR3: CSVTAGGPFTYNEQFF
DNA: TGCAGCGTTACCGCGGGAGGGCCTTTCACCTACAATGAGCAGTTCTTC

V: TRBV10-2
D: NA
J: TRBJ1-2
size: NA
CDR3: CASKATYGYTF
DNA: TGCGCCAGCAAGGCAACCTATGGCTACACCTTC

V: TRBV20-1
D: TRBD2
J: TRBJ2-1
size: many
CDR3: CSARDVFPPRSGDEQFF
DNA: TGCAGTGCTAGAGATGTCTTTCCCCCTCGGAGCGGGGATGAGCAGTTCTTC

V: TRBV29-1
D: NA
J: TRBJ1-1
size: many
CDR3: CSVQGSGRTEAFF
DNA: TGCAGCGTGCAGGGCAGCGGGAGAACTGAAGCTTTCTTT

V: TRBV20-1
D: TRBD2
J: TRBJ2-7
size: many
CDR3: CSAREVAGSSYEQYF
DNA: TGCAGTGCTAGAGAGGTAGCGGGCAGCTCCTACGAGCAGTACTTC

V: TRBV6-4
D: TRBD2
J: TRBJ2-1
size: once
CDR3: CASSESVAGVSKNEQFF
DNA: TGTGCCAGCAGTGAGTCGGTAGCGGGAGTATCGAAGAATGAGCAGTTCTTC

V: TRBV6-5
D: NA
J: TRBJ2-3
size: NA
CDR3: CASSYFPTSTDTQYF
DNA: TGTGCCAGCAGTTACTTCCCGACTAGCACAGATACGCAGTATTTT

V: TRBV7-9
D: NA
J: TRBJ2-1
size: few
CDR3: CASSLHAGGANNEQFF
DNA: TGTGCCAGCAGCCTACACGCTGGCGGGGCGAACAATGAGCAGTTCTTC

V: TRBV29-1
D: NA
J: TRBJ1-2
size: many
CDR3: CSVVAPGLDYGYTF
DNA: TGCAGCGTTGTGGCACCGGGACTAGACTATGGCTACACCTTC

V: TRBV7-9
D: NA
J: TRBJ2-5
size: many
CDR3: CASSPVGRNQETQYF
DNA: TGTGCCAGCAGCCCAGTGGGACGGAACCAAGAGACCCAGTACTTC

V: TRBV18
D: NA
J: TRBJ2-3
size: few
CDR3: CASSRNAGDTDTQYF
DNA: TGTGCCAGCTCACGCAACGCAGGGGACACAGATACGCAGTATTTT

V: TRBV29-1
D: NA
J: TRBJ2-6
size: many
CDR3: CSVEDLTGGANVLTF
DNA: TGCAGCGTTGAAGATCTAACAGGAGGGGCCAACGTCCTGACTTTC

V: TRBV5-5
D: NA
J: TRBJ2-7
size: NA
CDR3: CASSSTRGSYEQYF
DNA: TGTGCCAGCAGCTCAACCAGGGGTTCCTACGAGCAGTACTTC

V: TRBV10-3
D: NA
J: TRBJ2-7
size: NA
CDR3: CAISESGSAPSYEQYF
DNA: TGTGCCATCAGTGAGTCGGGTTCGGCTCCCTCCTACGAGCAGTACTTC

V: TRBV4-3
D: NA
J: TRBJ2-3
size: many
CDR3: CASSPQGKDTDTQYF
DNA: TGCGCCAGCAGCCCTCAGGGGAAGGACACAGATACGCAGTATTTT

V: TRBV18
D: NA
J: TRBJ1-5
size: NA
CDR3: CASSPSSNQPQPF
DNA: TGTGCCAGCTCACCATCGAGCAATCAGCCCCAGCCTTTT

V: TRBV11-2
D: NA
J: TRBJ2-5
size: many
CDR3: CASSSALQETQYF
DNA: TGTGCCAGCAGCTCTGCGCTCCAAGAGACCCAGTACTTC

V: TRBV7-9
D: TRBD1
J: TRBJ2-1
size: many
CDR3: CASSPATGTGDEQFF
DNA: TGTGCCAGCAGCCCAGCGACCGGGACAGGGGATGAGCAGTTCTTC

V: TRBV20-1
D: TRBD2
J: TRBJ2-1
size: many
CDR3: CSAFRLAGASYNEQFF
DNA: TGCAGTGCCTTCAGACTAGCGGGGGCCTCCTACAATGAGCAGTTCTTC

V: TRBV7-6
D: NA
J: TRBJ2-5
size: many
CDR3: CASSPTTVGETQYF
DNA: TGTGCCAGCAGCCCCACGACAGTGGGAGAGACCCAGTACTTC

V: TRBV20-1
D: TRBD2
J: TRBJ2-1
size: NA
CDR3: CSASGLVRTSYNEQFF
DNA: TGCAGTGCTAGTGGACTAGTTCGGACATCCTACAATGAGCAGTTCTTC

V: TRBV12-3/TRBV12-4
D: TRBD1
J: TRBJ1-1
size: many
CDR3: CASSPDRGALNTEAFF
DNA: TGTGCCAGCAGTCCGGACAGGGGTGCCTTGAACACTGAAGCTTTCTTT

V: TRBV29-1
D: TRBD2
J: TRBJ2-3
size: NA
CDR3: CSAARPRGRGPTDTQYF
DNA: TGCAGCGCAGCGAGACCTCGGGGGAGGGGCCCCACAGATACGCAGTATTTT

V: TRBV4-3
D: NA
J: TRBJ2-1
size: many
CDR3: CASSQDAGIWDEQFF
DNA: TGCGCCAGCAGCCAAGATGCCGGGATTTGGGATGAGCAGTTCTTC

V: TRBV15
D: TRBD1
J: TRBJ1-4
size: many
CDR3: CATSRGRGTGNEKLFF
DNA: TGTGCCACCAGCAGAGGTCGGGGGACAGGGAATGAAAAACTGTTTTTT

V: TRBV7-9
D: NA
J: TRBJ2-1
size: many
CDR3: CASSSPGYSTNEQFF
DNA: TGTGCCAGCAGCTCTCCGGGTTATAGCACTAATGAGCAGTTCTTC

V: TRBV20-1
D: TRBD1
J: TRBJ2-2
size: many
CDR3: CSARGDRGTGELFF
DNA: TGCAGTGCTAGAGGGGACAGGGGTACCGGGGAGCTGTTTTTT

V: TRBV12-3/TRBV12-4
D: TRBD1
J: TRBJ2-7
size: many
CDR3: CATGQGIYEQYF
DNA: TGTGCCACGGGACAGGGTATCTACGAGCAGTACTTC

V: TRBV29-1
D: NA
J: TRBJ2-7
size: NA
CDR3: CSVEGPYSYEQYF
DNA: TGCAGCGTTGAAGGTCCTTACTCCTACGAGCAGTACTTC

V: TRBV7-9
D: TRBD2
J: TRBJ2-3
size: few
CDR3: CASSLELVTSGKADTQYF
DNA: TGTGCCAGCAGCTTAGAGTTGGTGACTAGCGGGAAGGCAGATACGCAGTATTTT

V: TRBV18
D: TRBD2
J: TRBJ2-1
size: NA
CDR3: CASSPVGLAGNQQFF
DNA: TGTGCCAGCTCACCAGTTGGGCTAGCGGGAAACCAGCAGTTCTTC

V: TRBV6-5
D: TRBD1
J: TRBJ2-1
size: many
CDR3: CASSYSGQGEEQFF
DNA: TGTGCCAGCAGTTACTCGGGACAGGGTGAGGAGCAGTTCTTC

V: TRBV27
D: NA
J: TRBJ1-2
size: many
CDR3: CASSLDEGGGYTF
DNA: TGTGCCAGCAGTCTTGATGAGGGCGGAGGCTACACCTTC

V: TRBV20-1
D: TRBD2
J: TRBJ2-3
size: few
CDR3: CSAPPGGRSDTQYF
DNA: TGCAGTGCACCCCCCGGGGGGAGGTCAGATACGCAGTATTTT

V: TRBV30
D: NA
J: TRBJ2-3
size: many
CDR3: CAWSPTDTQYF
DNA: TGTGCCTGGAGTCCCACAGATACGCAGTATTTT

V: TRBV11-2
D: TRBD1
J: TRBJ2-1
size: few
CDR3: CASSPGQAGEHFF
DNA: TGTGCCAGCAGCCCGGGACAGGCTGGTGAGCATTTCTTC